This T cell receptor (beta chain) appears in the sequencing data of a study of T cells in Graves' hyperthyroidism and ophthalmopathy. On the study more broadly: Peripheral blood was obtained at initial diagnosis, preceding any treatment.

Absent ophthalmopathy progression within 18 months defined stable Graves' hyperthyroidism. Each patient was aged 18 to 65 and had newly diagnosed hyperthyroidism of under 2 months' duration. RNA transcripts provided the source from which TCR beta CDR3 regions were amplified. First-round RT-PCR of the TCR CDR3 relied on the HTBI primer set. Each CDR3 protein is one row after TCRdb ran MiXCR on the multiplex PCR reads. Of under 350,000 distinct CDR3 sequences listed, about 21% were seen once; the top ten hold 50% to 65%. CDR3 length: 14 amino acids. Germline values: CDR1 DFQATT, CDR2 SNEGSKA (reference sequence). The germline V and J ends were trimmed by 4 bases and 3 bases, with 14 bases remaining between them.

The source of this sequence is a woman aged 50 to 65 with Graves' hyperthyroidism. V usage is TRBV20-1 and J usage is TRBJ2-3; the D gene is possibly TRBD2 (5 bases). Material: blood. CDR3 nucleotides: TGCAGTGCTAAAGGAGGCCGCGGGACAGATACGCAGTATTTT. Amino acids: CSAKGGRGTDTQYF.